These 10 T cell receptor beta chains share one sample of origin, sequenced in a study of cytomegalovirus exposure and HLA in healthy donors. Primers: 60 Vbeta forward and 13 Jbeta reverse. TCRdb's copy holds only in-frame clones and misses some; the assay was immunoSEQ multiplex PCR. The sample carries about 180,000 clones, approximately 80% recorded once. The sample consisted of PBMCs. These receptors were obtained from a woman aged 45-65 years in good health and CMV-seronegative.

The chain couples TRBV9 to TRBJ2-3, with 11 bases fitting TRBD2. V gave up 4 bases and J gave up 8 bases; unmatched junction bases: 9. The CDR3 has 15 residues. From germline, CDR1 is SGDLS and CDR2 YYNGEE. The CDR3, as DNA: TGTGCCAGCAGCTTGACGACTAGCGGGGAAGGTACGCAGTATTTT. Translating it yields CASSLTTSGEGTQYF.

The rearrangement joins TRBV9 to TRBJ2-3, with D hard to call. V lost 0 bases and J lost 6, with 5 bases in between. The CDR3 totals 12 residues. CDR1 and CDR2 from the germline V gene are SGDLS and YYNGEE. The CDR3 DNA reads as TGTGCCAGCAGCGTAGGGGCGGATACGCAGTATTTT. This encodes CASSVGADTQYF.

This clone was recorded only once. The chain links TRBV27 to TRBJ1-5; TRBD1 might be the D (6 bases). From germline, CDR1 is MNHEY and CDR2 SMNVEV (reference sequence). The CDR3 contains 14 residues. Trimming cost V 6 bases and J 1 base, with 10 bases left between them. As DNA, the CDR3 is TGTGCCAGCAGCCCAGGGGTAAGCAATCAGCCCCAGCATTTT. The encoded protein is CASSPGVSNQPQHF.

This clone was counted a single time. V gene TRBV27 combines with J gene TRBJ2-7, with 10 bases that match TRBD2. CDR3 length: 17 amino acids. V lost 4 bases and J lost 4; bases outside the gene matches: 13. The germline V gene encodes CDR1 MNHEY and CDR2 SMNVEV (reference sequence). The CDR3 reads CASSSSGLAIPSYEQYF. The DNA of the CDR3 is TGTGCCAGCAGTTCCTCGGGACTAGCGATCCCCTCTTACGAGCAGTACTTC.

The V gene is TRBV9, the J gene TRBJ2-7; D perhaps matches TRBD1 (6 bases). Germline V gene sequence: CDR1 SGDLS, CDR2 YYNGEE. The CDR3 spans 14 residues. Trimming took 3 bases from V and 6 from J, leaving 16 bases between them. CDR3 in DNA: TGTGCCAGCAGCGGCCCCACAGGGTCCGGCGAGCAGTACTTC. Translation gives CASSGPTGSGEQYF.

The chain is built from TRBV7-2 and TRBJ2-5; 8 bases are a match to TRBD2. From germline, CDR1 is SGHTA and CDR2 FQGNSA. The CDR3 covers 14 residues. V lost 3 bases to trimming and J lost 2 bases; unmatched junction nucleotides: 2. CDR3 in DNA: TGTGCCAGCAGCTTTCAGCGGGGGCAAGAGACCCAGTACTTC. Translation: CASSFQRGQETQYF.

This sequence joins TRBV28 and TRBJ2-7; 11 bases line up with TRBD1. The CDR3 contains 16 residues. The trim removed 4 bases at V and 3 bases at J, leaving 8 bases unmatched. CDR1 and CDR2 (germline): MDHEN, SYDVKM. The CDR3, as DNA: TGTGCCAGCAGTTCCACCGGACAGGGGGCAGGCTACGAGCAGTACTTC. It is translated as CASSSTGQGAGYEQYF.

This clone was seen more than once but under ten times. V is TRBV28 and J is TRBJ2-2, with D perhaps matching TRBD2 (5 bases). The CDR3 sequence is 15 residues long. In germline, CDR1 is MDHEN, CDR2 SYDVKM. Trimming stripped 7 bases from V and 2 bases from J, with 14 bases between. CDR3 in amino acids: CASKTPTRNTGELFF. CDR3 coding DNA: TGTGCCAGCAAAACCCCCACTAGAAACACCGGGGAGCTGTTTTTT.

A note on this clone: Other nucleotide sequences from this sample produce the same CDR3. The chain carries TRBV28 and TRBJ1-2, with D tentatively TRBD1 (5 bases). Germline loops: CDR1 MDHEN, CDR2 SYDVKM. The CDR3 consists of 13 residues. V was cut by 6 bases and J by 2 bases, with 10 bases left in between. This chain's CDR3 is CASSLRQNYGYTF. The CDR3 DNA reads TGTGCCAGCAGCCTCCGACAGAACTATGGCTACACCTTC.

This chain uses TRBV5-4 with TRBJ2-3; 9 nucleotides match TRBD1. Trimming at V came to 2 bases and at J to 9 bases, leaving 16 bases not matched to a gene. CDR3 size: 17 residues. The germline V gene encodes CDR1 SGHNT and CDR2 YYREEE (reference sequence). The CDR3 DNA reads as TGTGCCAGCAGCTTTTACGCCGGGACAGGGAGAGTAGGGACGCAGTATTTT. This encodes CASSFYAGTGRVGTQYF.